A single T cell receptor beta chain is shown here with its context. Its antigen is unidentified. Data came from immunoSEQ multiplex PCR; TCRdb stores just in-frame clones and leaves some out. The repertoire holds about 47,000 clones, with 90% to 95% as singletons. V shed 5 bases, J shed 6 bases, and the junction held 8 bases outside the gene matches. Germline V CDR1 and CDR2: SGHTA, FQGNSA. The CDR3 consists of 14 residues. The record originates from a study of T cells after posttransplantation cyclophosphamide. Study results and caveats: Recipient CMV seropositivity and CMV reactivation strongly tracked TRB clonality. Blood and skin or GI T cell repertoires showed limited TRB overlap. Later blood repertoires were often dominated by clones from the donor CD8+ memory compartment.

Sequenced material: PBMCs. This sequence originates from a woman aged 30 to 39 in good health and a related stem cell transplant donor. This chain joins TRBV7-2 and TRBJ2-7, with 9 nucleotides matching TRBD1. The CDR3 sequence is CASSKTGGKGEQYF. The DNA of the CDR3 is TGTGCCAGCAGCAAGACAGGGGGTAAAGGCGAGCAGTACTTC. Variable domain in full (rest from reference TRBV7-2 and TRBJ2-7): GAGVSQSPSNKVTEKGKDVELRCDPISGHTALYWYRQSLGQGLEFLIYFQGNSAPDKSGLPSDRFSAERTGGSVSTLTIQRTQQEDSAVYLCASSKTGGKGEQYFGPGTRLTVT.